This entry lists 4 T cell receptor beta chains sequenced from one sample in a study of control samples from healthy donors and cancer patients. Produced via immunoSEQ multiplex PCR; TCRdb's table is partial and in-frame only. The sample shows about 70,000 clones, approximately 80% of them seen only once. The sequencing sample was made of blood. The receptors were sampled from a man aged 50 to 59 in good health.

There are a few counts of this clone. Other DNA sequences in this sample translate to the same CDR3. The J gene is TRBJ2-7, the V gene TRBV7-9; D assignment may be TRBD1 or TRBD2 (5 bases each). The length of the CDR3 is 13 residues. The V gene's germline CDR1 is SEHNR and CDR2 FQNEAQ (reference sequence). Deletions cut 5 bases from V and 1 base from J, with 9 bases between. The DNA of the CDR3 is TGTGCCAGCAGCAGGGACGGATCCTACGAGCAGTACTTC. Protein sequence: CASSRDGSYEQYF.

The DNA of the CDR3 is TGTGCCAGCAGCCCGACTACCCTTAACACCGGGGAGCTGTTTTTT. The encoded protein is CASSPTTLNTGELFF. V usage is TRBV11-3 and J usage is TRBJ2-2; maybe TRBD2 (5 bases). The CDR3 is made up of 15 amino acids. Trimming removed 5 bases from V and 2 bases from J, with 12 bases in between. Germline loops: CDR1 SGHNT, CDR2 YENEEA.

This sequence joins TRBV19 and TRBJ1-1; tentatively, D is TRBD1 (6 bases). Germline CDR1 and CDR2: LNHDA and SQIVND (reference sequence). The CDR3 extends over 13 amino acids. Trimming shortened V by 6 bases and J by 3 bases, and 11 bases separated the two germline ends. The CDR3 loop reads CASRAGTYTEAFF. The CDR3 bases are TGTGCCAGTAGAGCCGGGACATACACTGAAGCTTTCTTT.

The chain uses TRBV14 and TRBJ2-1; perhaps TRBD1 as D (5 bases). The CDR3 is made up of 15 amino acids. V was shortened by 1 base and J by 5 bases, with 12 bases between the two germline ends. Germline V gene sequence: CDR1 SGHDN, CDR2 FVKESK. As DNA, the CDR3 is TGTGCCAGCAGCCAAGTCCTTGGACACCACAATGAGCAGTTCTTC. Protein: CASSQVLGHHNEQFF.